The 5 T cell receptor beta chains below all came from one sample that was sequenced in a study of OX40 agonist ivuxolimab in advanced cancers. Clones were sequenced by immunoSEQ multiplex PCR, and TCRdb holds only the in-frame ones, with some missing. The profile shows around 60,000 clones, more than 80% of them singletons. The specimen was CD4+ or CD8+ T cells sorted from blood, collected in a trial of the OX40 agonist ivuxolimab. The receptors originated from an adult with an advanced solid tumor such as melanoma, head and neck, liver or kidney cancer.

J is TRBJ2-7 and V is TRBV18; possibly TRBD2 for D (5 bases). Between the trimmed V and J ends, which lost 4 bases and 3 bases, there was a span of 13 bases. The germline CDR1 and CDR2 sequences are KGHSH and LQKENI. The CDR3 loop spans 14 amino acids. The chain's CDR3 is CASSRERAGYEQYF. The CDR3 bases are TGTGCCAGCTCACGGGAAAGGGCGGGCTACGAGCAGTACTTC.

The V gene is TRBV4-2, the J gene TRBJ2-1; D possibly corresponds to TRBD2 (5 bases). The ends were cut back, 0 bases at V and 4 bases at J, with 10 bases in the middle. Germline V lookup: CDR1 LGHNA, CDR2 YNFKEQ. CDR3 length: 15 residues. The CDR3 DNA sequence: TGTGCCAGCAGCCAAGAGGATCTAGCATACAATGAGCAGTTCTTC. It encodes CASSQEDLAYNEQFF.

CDR3 nucleotides: TGTGCCAGCAGCTACGGAGGTTCGGCCGGGGAGCTGTTTTTT. It codes for CASSYGGSAGELFF. The chain links TRBV7-9 to TRBJ2-2; D might be TRBD2 (5 bases). The CDR3 spans 14 residues. CDR1 and CDR2 from the germline V gene are SEHNR and FQNEAQ (reference sequence). V dropped 4 bases and J dropped 6 bases, with 12 bases sitting between them.

The rearrangement joins TRBV20-1 to TRBJ2-3, with D hard to call. V was pared by 6 bases and J by 5 bases, with 9 bases between. The CDR3 runs 11 residues. The germline V gene encodes CDR1 DFQATT and CDR2 SNEGSKA (reference sequence). As DNA, the CDR3 is TGCAGTGCCCCCCGCGGAGATACGCAGTATTTT. Its translation is CSAPRGDTQYF.

The chain is built from TRBV5-4 and TRBJ2-7, with D tentatively TRBD2 (6 bases). Germline CDR1 reads SGHNT; CDR2 reads YYREEE (reference sequence). V was shortened by 4 bases and J by 7 bases, with 12 bases between the two germline ends. This CDR3 region has 12 residues. CDR3 loop: CASSRGGGEQYF. The DNA of the CDR3 is TGTGCCAGCAGCCGGGGAGGCGGAGAGCAGTACTTC.